The present T cell receptor beta chain was sequenced within a study of T cell repertoires in cytomegalovirus infection (dated by TCRdb to about 2019). Regarding the study in general: Because public TCR beta signatures pointed to carriage of CMV infection together with the matching HLA type, the HLA type of each donor mattered for the analysis. General conclusions and limits of the study: In both this cohort and an independent cohort of 352 donors, the cumulative frequency of public TCR beta family members distinguished carriers of CMV infection plus the relevant HLA type. The ex vivo response was dominated by HLA-C-restricted CMV-specific TCR beta clonotypes, which also provided the single most frequent clonotype in two of eight donors.

Details on this clonotype: It has no known antigen specificity. Within one base of it there is no much larger clone, and no base qualities were kept.

CDR1 DFQATT and CDR2 SNEGSKA were looked up in the germline V gene (reference sequence). The CDR3 sequence holds 13 residues, the cysteine and phenylalanine included. Just the 39-base CDR3 DNA is kept, in frame starting at base 1. Trimming at the junction amounts to 7 bases on V and 4 bases on J, and the germline ends lie 16 bases apart. TCRdb records Illumina HiSeq 1500 as the sequencer. The public reads were run again by TCRdb, first through fastp at Q25 and then through MiXCR, and only productive beta chains were kept. Rows with one shared CDR3 protein collapse into an entry with the most common genes and DNA. Recorded for this sample are some 680,000 distinct CDR3 sequences; roughly 35% of them occurred a single time. Together, the top ten hold under 3% of the sample.

The rearrangement combines TRBV20-1 with TRBJ2-5, with TRBD2 perhaps the D gene, on 5 matching bases. The sequencing sample was made of PBMCs. The receptor was isolated from a human donor in good health (CMV status not recorded). Some clones in this sample may be carry-over from other donors' samples. The sequenced DNA is TGCAGTGAGGTTGGGCGGGCCCCAGAGACCCAGTACTTC. Translated, it gives CSEVGRAPETQYF.